The 30 T cell receptor beta chains below were found in one sample sequenced in a study of CD8 T cells in Susac syndrome (dated 2019 in TCRdb). The library was built by means of the immunoSEQ multiplex PCR assay. RNA was extracted with the RNeasy kit and roughly 0.45 to 1 ug was reverse transcribed using random hexamers. TCRdb's own reprocessing of the public reads used fastp at Q25 and MiXCR and kept productive beta chains. Each CDR3 protein appears once, grouped with its most common genes and DNA. In this sample the table shows 330,000 or so distinct CDR3 sequences, roughly 85% of which occur a single time. 0.21% of the sample belongs to the ten largest clones. The sequencing sample was made of CD8+ T cells from PBMCs. These receptors all come from a human donor with multiple sclerosis.

CDR3 sequence reads: CASSFGQGGFLLFF. The CDR3 DNA reads as TGTGCCAGTAGTTTCGGACAGGGGGGATTTCTATTGTTCTTC. This chain links TRBV19 with TRBJ2-1; 10 bases agree with TRBD1. From germline, CDR1 is LNHDA and CDR2 SQIVND (reference sequence). V shed 5 bases and J 15 bases; nucleotides not matched to a gene: 13. The CDR3 consists of 14 residues.

This clonotype was observed once. The J gene is TRBJ2-3, the V gene TRBV7-2, with 7 bases matching TRBD1. Germline lookup yields CDR1 SGHTA and CDR2 FQGNSA. Trimming at V came to 6 bases and at J to 0 bases, leaving 9 bases not matched to a gene. The CDR3 has 16 residues. CDR3 residues: CASRYRGATSTDTQYF. Here the CDR3 DNA reads TGTGCCAGCAGATACAGGGGAGCGACTAGCACAGATACGCAGTATTTT.

The chain joins TRBV24-1 to TRBJ2-3; D gene uncertain. The CDR3 spans 15 residues. Germline lookup yields CDR1 KGHDR and CDR2 SFDVKD. Trimming left V 5 bases short and J 0 bases short, with 11 bases between. CDR3 residues: CATSASEDSTDTQYF. The CDR3 DNA is TGTGCCACCAGTGCCTCCGAGGATAGCACAGATACGCAGTATTTT.

This clonotype was found a few times. V and J are TRBV6-1 and TRBJ1-1; D is unclear. The CDR3 runs to 13 residues. V dropped 8 bases and J dropped 0 bases, with 10 bases sitting between them. The V gene's germline CDR1 is MNHNS and CDR2 SASEGT. The CDR3: CASYEAVNTEAFF. The CDR3, as DNA: TGTGCCAGCTATGAGGCGGTGAACACTGAAGCTTTCTTT.

The rearrangement links TRBV19 to TRBJ1-1; TRBD1 agrees at 8 bases. V gave up 7 bases and J gave up 7 bases; unmatched junction bases: 14. The CDR3 extends over 15 amino acids. Germline values: CDR1 LNHDA, CDR2 SQIVND (reference sequence). The CDR3 region has the DNA TGTGCCAGTACCGATGAAAGGACAGGGCGGGGTGAAGCTTTCTTT. Its protein product is CASTDERTGRGEAFF.

In its sample, this clonotype was seen once. The V gene is TRBV20-1, the J gene TRBJ2-5; D gene uncertain. CDR3 size: 14 residues. Germline V lookup: CDR1 DFQATT, CDR2 SNEGSKA (reference sequence). The DNA for the CDR3 is TGCAGAGATTCGGGCAGCCCGATCCAAGAGACCCAGTACTTC. Encoded protein: CRDSGSPIQETQYF.

The chain recombines TRBV5-6 with TRBJ2-1, with a possible D match to TRBD2 (6 bases). Germline assignment: CDR1 SGHDT and CDR2 YYEEEE. V lost 4 bases and J lost 7, with 9 bases in between. This CDR3 comprises 12 residues. DNA of the CDR3: TGTGCCAGCAGCAAGACTAGTAATGAGCAGTTCTTC. Its protein product is CASSKTSNEQFF.

The V and J genes are TRBV6-1 and TRBJ1-1; TRBD1 agrees at 10 bases. J was trimmed by 3 bases and V by 3 bases; bases with no gene match: 4. The CDR3 has 15 residues. Germline V gives CDR1 MNHNS, CDR2 SASEGT. The CDR3 DNA sequence: TGTGCCAGCAGTGATCCGGGACAGGGGCACACTGAAGCTTTCTTT. Translation gives CASSDPGQGHTEAFF.

This clonotype has just a few counts. The chain combines TRBV27 with TRBJ2-7; TRBD2 matches at 7 bases. J was trimmed by 3 bases and V by 0 bases; bases with no gene match: 8. The germline V gene encodes CDR1 MNHEY and CDR2 SMNVEV (reference sequence). The CDR3 loop spans 16 amino acids. The CDR3: CASSLSWEGTDYEQYF. In DNA, the CDR3 is TGTGCCAGCAGTTTATCGTGGGAGGGAACAGACTACGAGCAGTACTTC.

The genes are TRBV7-2 and TRBJ2-7; 7 positions match TRBD2. The CDR3 consists of 16 residues. With 5 bases clipped from V and 1 base from J, the junction kept 11 bases outside the gene matches. The V gene's germline CDR1 is SGHTA and CDR2 FQGNSA. The CDR3 coding sequence is TGTGCCAGCAGCCCCCGGGGTAGCGGGCCTTCCTACGAGCAGTACTTC. This translates into CASSPRGSGPSYEQYF.

The chain joins TRBV6-5 to TRBJ1-1; D remains ambiguous. Germline CDR1 is MNHEY and CDR2 is SVGAGI. The CDR3 runs to 17 residues. The ends were cut back, 0 bases at V and 3 bases at J, with 17 bases in the middle. The CDR3 DNA sequence: TGTGCCAGCAGTTACTCCCCCTTCGGACGGCCGGACACTGAAGCTTTCTTT. It is translated as CASSYSPFGRPDTEAFF.

The rearrangement joins TRBV27 to TRBJ1-5; D ambiguous. This CDR3 comprises 14 residues. V was trimmed by 3 bases and J by 1 base, leaving 7 bases between them. Looked up from germline, CDR1 is MNHEY and CDR2 is SMNVEV (reference sequence). Here the CDR3 DNA reads TGTGCCAGCAGTTTTTCCGGGAGCAATCAGCCCCAGCATTTT. Residues: CASSFSGSNQPQHF.

This clonotype occurred once. The chain has TRBV6-5 and TRBJ1-4; D uncertain. The CDR3 covers 15 residues. V lost 0 bases to trimming and J lost 3 bases, with 8 bases between them. Germline V gene sequence: CDR1 MNHEY, CDR2 SVGAGI. The CDR3 region has the DNA TGTGCCAGCAGTTACTCTAGAGGCCCTAATGAAAAACTGTTTTTT. Amino acid sequence: CASSYSRGPNEKLFF.

The genes are TRBV27 and TRBJ2-7; D may be TRBD2 (6 bases). Trimming removed 0 bases from V and 2 bases from J, with 8 bases in between. The CDR3 sequence is 14 residues long. The germline gives CDR1 MNHEY, CDR2 SMNVEV (reference sequence). CDR3 region: CASSLSSGAYEQYF. The CDR3 DNA reads as TGTGCCAGCAGTTTATCATCGGGGGCCTACGAGCAGTACTTC.

The chain uses TRBV7-9 and TRBJ1-3; D gene uncertain. CDR1 SEHNR and CDR2 FQNEAQ come from the germline V gene (reference sequence). Trimming removed 7 bases at V and 0 bases at J, with 13 bases between. The length of the CDR3 is 15 residues. The CDR3 region is CASTSLGSSGNTIYF. The CDR3 region has the DNA TGTGCCAGCACCTCCCTTGGGAGCTCTGGAAACACCATATATTTT.

This clonotype has more than one count but fewer than ten. The chain combines TRBV29-1 with TRBJ2-7, with TRBD2 matching over 7 bases. This CDR3 has 18 residues. V dropped 0 bases and J dropped 1; count of bases not matched to a gene: 15. CDR1 and CDR2 (germline): SQVTM, ANQGSEA. In DNA form, the CDR3 reads TGCAGCGTTGAAGATTCGGATGAAGCTAGCGGAAATTCCTACGAGCAGTACTTC. The encoded protein is CSVEDSDEASGNSYEQYF.

This clonotype was recorded once. The V and J genes are TRBV7-2 and TRBJ2-7; TRBD2 matches at 14 bases. Trimming took 5 bases from V and 2 from J; bases not matched to a gene: 5. This CDR3 is built from 16 residues. Germline V gene sequence: CDR1 SGHTA, CDR2 FQGNSA. The CDR3 DNA is TGTGCCAGCAGCGTGGGACTAGCGGGAGAGGCCTACGAGCAGTACTTC. Protein product: CASSVGLAGEAYEQYF.

The V gene is TRBV28, the J gene TRBJ1-3; D gene ambiguous. Trimming removed 3 bases from V and 4 bases from J, with 4 bases in between. This CDR3 is built from 12 residues. CDR1 and CDR2 (germline): MDHEN, SYDVKM. The CDR3 is CASSFTGNTIYF. The CDR3 nucleotides read TGTGCCAGCAGTTTTACGGGAAACACCATATATTTT.

This clonotype was counted only a few times. The chain carries TRBV11-2 and TRBJ2-1; a possible D gene is TRBD2 (5 bases). The CDR3 length is 18 residues. The germline gives CDR1 SGHAT, CDR2 FQNNGV. V was clipped by 3 bases and J by 2 bases, with 20 bases between them. In DNA form, the CDR3 reads TGTGCCAGCAGCTTGGGGTTGATTCGAGGGATGGCCTACAATGAGCAGTTCTTC. Protein product: CASSLGLIRGMAYNEQFF.

This chain connects TRBV7-9 to TRBJ2-3; D is unclear. Trimming shortened V by 1 base and J by 6 bases, and 8 bases separated the two germline ends. From germline, CDR1 is SEHNR and CDR2 FQNEAQ (reference sequence). CDR3 length equals 13 residues. CDR3 protein: CASSLGPMDTQYF. For the CDR3, the DNA is TGTGCCAGCAGCTTAGGTCCCATGGATACGCAGTATTTT.

The chain is built from TRBV28 and TRBJ2-7; TRBD2 might be the D (6 bases). This CDR3 comprises 13 residues. With 3 bases removed from V and 3 bases from J, the gap between germline ends came to 9 bases. The germline V gene encodes CDR1 MDHEN and CDR2 SYDVKM. The CDR3 sequence is CASSFATSYEQYF. As DNA, the CDR3 is TGTGCCAGCAGTTTTGCGACTAGCTACGAGCAGTACTTC.

The genes are TRBV5-1 and TRBJ2-7; TRBD2 matches 8 bases. Trimming took 4 bases from V and 0 from J; bases not matched to a gene: 6. This CDR3 spans 15 amino acids. The germline V gene has CDR1 SGHRS and CDR2 YFSETQ. The CDR3 here is CASSISGLVSYEQYF. The CDR3 nucleotides read TGCGCCAGCAGCATCTCGGGACTAGTCTCCTACGAGCAGTACTTC.

V is TRBV29-1 and J is TRBJ1-2; D is undetermined. V was pared by 6 bases and J by 5 bases, with 19 bases between. This CDR3 has 14 residues. Per germline, CDR1 SQVTM and CDR2 ANQGSEA. CDR3 sequence: CSVKPGPLAYGYTF. The CDR3 DNA reads as TGCAGCGTGAAACCGGGCCCACTCGCATATGGCTACACCTTC.

This chain connects TRBV7-9 to TRBJ2-7; 8 bases are a match to TRBD2. The V gene end was trimmed by 2 bases and the J gene end by 4 bases; junction bases not matched to a gene: 10. The CDR3 runs 16 residues. Per germline, CDR1 SEHNR and CDR2 FQNEAQ (reference sequence). As DNA, the CDR3 is TGTGCCAGCAGCTTAAGTATCGGACTAGCAGGTTACGAGCAGTACTTC. Protein: CASSLSIGLAGYEQYF.

This sequence joins TRBV3-1 and TRBJ2-1, with TRBD2 matching over 8 bases. The J segment lost 2 bases and the V segment lost 3 bases, leaving 9 bases of the junction unmatched. The germline V gene has CDR1 LGHDT and CDR2 YNNKEL (reference sequence). There are 17 residues in the CDR3. The CDR3 DNA follows: TGTGCCAGCAGCCAGGCCACTAGCGGTCCCACCTACAATGAGCAGTTCTTC. Encoded protein: CASSQATSGPTYNEQFF.

The rearrangement joins TRBV3-1 to TRBJ1-1; 8 nucleotides agree with TRBD1. The germline V gene has CDR1 LGHDT and CDR2 YNNKEL (reference sequence). Unmatched junction bases numbered 5, after V lost 4 bases and J lost 1 base. This CDR3 is 15 amino acids long. CDR3 sequence reads: CASSRGQGPNTEAFF. The CDR3 DNA follows: TGTGCCAGCAGCCGCGGACAGGGTCCGAACACTGAAGCTTTCTTT.

This sequence joins TRBV24-1 and TRBJ2-3; D unclear. The germline gives CDR1 KGHDR, CDR2 SFDVKD. The length of the CDR3 is 16 residues. V shed 1 base and J shed 5 bases, with 15 bases lying between them. The CDR3 sequence is CATSDLRDSLVDTQYF. The CDR3 DNA sequence: TGTGCCACCAGTGATTTACGCGACTCCCTAGTAGATACGCAGTATTTT.

This CDR3 reads CASSEWGEEGATYEQYF. As DNA, the CDR3 is TGTGCCAGCAGTGAATGGGGGGAGGAGGGGGCGACCTACGAGCAGTACTTC. The V gene is TRBV25-1, the J gene TRBJ2-7; TRBD1 is a possible D gene (7 bases). With 1 base removed from V and 2 bases from J, the gap between germline ends came to 18 bases. This CDR3 contains 17 residues. Looked up from germline, CDR1 is MGHDK and CDR2 is SYGVNS.

The chain joins TRBV7-8 to TRBJ2-7; no clear D gene. V was pared by 1 base and J by 1 base, with 17 bases between. The CDR3 runs to 17 residues. The germline V gene has CDR1 SGHVS and CDR2 FQNEAQ. In DNA, the CDR3 is TGTGCCAGCAGCTTAGTTTACCCCTTTCTGCCTTCCTACGAGCAGTACTTC. Amino acids: CASSLVYPFLPSYEQYF.

J is TRBJ1-2 and V is TRBV27, with D possibly being TRBD1 (5 bases). Germline-derived CDR1 and CDR2 are MNHEY and SMNVEV (reference sequence). V lost 3 bases to trimming and J lost 1 base, with 24 bases between them. The CDR3 consists of 19 residues. The CDR3 DNA is TGTGCCAGCAGTTTGCTCCCCCAGGGACCCTACGTTAGTAACTATGGCTACACCTTC. This gives the protein CASSLLPQGPYVSNYGYTF.